This T cell receptor beta chain emerged from a study of response to subunit inactivated influenza vaccine. This CDR3 contains 18 residues. The germline CDR1 and CDR2 sequences are KGHDR and SFDVKD. J lost 1 base, V lost 5 bases, and 5 bases had no gene match. General study results and limits: That few new T cells are recruited by each seasonal influenza vaccination was the authors' suggestion.

A single record per CDR3 protein comes from TCRdb applying MiXCR to the RT-PCR reads. This sample has approximately 310,000 distinct CDR3 sequences; 21% occur once, and the top ten carry roughly a tenth. Regarding this clonotype: Antigen specificity is unknown.

Specimen: PBMCs from blood, collected 21 months after vaccination. This TCR was recovered from a man between 45 and 75 years old who received an inactivated influenza vaccine. V usage is TRBV24-1 and J usage is TRBJ2-1, with 15 bases fitting TRBD2. In DNA, the CDR3 is TGTGCCACCAGTGTTGGGACTAGCGGGGGGTTATCCTACAATGAGCAGTTCTTC. Translation gives CATSVGTSGGLSYNEQFF.